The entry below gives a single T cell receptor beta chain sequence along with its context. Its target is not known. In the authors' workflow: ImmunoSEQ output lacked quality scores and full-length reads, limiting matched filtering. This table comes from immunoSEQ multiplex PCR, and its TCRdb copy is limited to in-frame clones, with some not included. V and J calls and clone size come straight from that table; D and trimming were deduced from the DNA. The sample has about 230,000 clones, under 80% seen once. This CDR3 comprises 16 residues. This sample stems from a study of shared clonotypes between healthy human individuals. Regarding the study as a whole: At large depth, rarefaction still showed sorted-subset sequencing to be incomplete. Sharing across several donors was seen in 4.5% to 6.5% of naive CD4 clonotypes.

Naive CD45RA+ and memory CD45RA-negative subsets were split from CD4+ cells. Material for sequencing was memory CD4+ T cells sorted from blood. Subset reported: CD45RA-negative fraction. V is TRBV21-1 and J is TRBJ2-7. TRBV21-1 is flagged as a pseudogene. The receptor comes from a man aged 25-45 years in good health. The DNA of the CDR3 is TGTGCCAGCAGCAAAGGACGAAGGACCCCGTTCAACGAGCAGTACTTC. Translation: CASSKGRRTPFNEQYF.